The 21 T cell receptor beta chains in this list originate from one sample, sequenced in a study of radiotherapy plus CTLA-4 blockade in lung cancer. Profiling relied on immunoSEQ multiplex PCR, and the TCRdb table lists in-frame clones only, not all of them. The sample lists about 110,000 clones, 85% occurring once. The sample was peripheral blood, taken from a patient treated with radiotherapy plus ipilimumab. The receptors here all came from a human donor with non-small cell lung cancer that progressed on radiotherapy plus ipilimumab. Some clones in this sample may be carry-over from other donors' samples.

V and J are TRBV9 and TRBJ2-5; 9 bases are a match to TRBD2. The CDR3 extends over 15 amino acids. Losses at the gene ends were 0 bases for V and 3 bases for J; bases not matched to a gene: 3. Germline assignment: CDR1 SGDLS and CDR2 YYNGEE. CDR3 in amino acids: CASSVGASGEETQYF. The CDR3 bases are TGTGCCAGCAGCGTAGGGGCTAGCGGGGAAGAGACCCAGTACTTC.

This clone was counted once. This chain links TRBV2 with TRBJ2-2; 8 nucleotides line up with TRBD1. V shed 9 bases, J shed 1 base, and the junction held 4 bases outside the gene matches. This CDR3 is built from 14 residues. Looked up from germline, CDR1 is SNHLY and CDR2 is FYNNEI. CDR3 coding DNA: TGTGCCAGGCGGGACAGGATGAACACCGGGGAGCTGTTTTTT. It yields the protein CARRDRMNTGELFF.

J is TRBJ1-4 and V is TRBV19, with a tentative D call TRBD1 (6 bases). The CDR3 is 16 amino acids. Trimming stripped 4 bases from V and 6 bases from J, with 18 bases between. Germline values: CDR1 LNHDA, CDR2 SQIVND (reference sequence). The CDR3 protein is CASSNAAGGAYEKLFF. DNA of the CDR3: TGTGCCAGTAGTAACGCCGCGGGGGGCGCCTATGAAAAACTGTTTTTT.

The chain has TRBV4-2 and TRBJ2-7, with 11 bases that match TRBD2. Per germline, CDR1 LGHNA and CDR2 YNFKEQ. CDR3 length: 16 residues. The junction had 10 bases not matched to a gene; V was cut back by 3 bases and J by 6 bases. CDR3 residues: CASSQPTSGTLGEQYF. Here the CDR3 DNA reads TGTGCCAGCAGCCAGCCGACTAGCGGGACCCTCGGCGAGCAGTACTTC.

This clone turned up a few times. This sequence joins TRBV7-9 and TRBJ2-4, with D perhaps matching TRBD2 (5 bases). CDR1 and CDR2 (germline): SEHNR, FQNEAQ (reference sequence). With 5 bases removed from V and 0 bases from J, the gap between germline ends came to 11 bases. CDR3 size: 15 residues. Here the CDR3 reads CASSPIRGAKNIQYF. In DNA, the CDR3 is TGTGCCAGCAGCCCAATCCGGGGAGCCAAAAACATTCAGTACTTC.

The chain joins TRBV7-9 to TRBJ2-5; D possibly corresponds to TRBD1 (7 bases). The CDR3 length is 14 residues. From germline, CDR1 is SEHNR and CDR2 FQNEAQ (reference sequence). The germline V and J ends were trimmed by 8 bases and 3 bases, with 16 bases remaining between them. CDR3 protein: CASVVQGGEETQYF. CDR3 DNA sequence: TGTGCCAGCGTAGTGCAGGGGGGAGAAGAGACCCAGTACTTC.

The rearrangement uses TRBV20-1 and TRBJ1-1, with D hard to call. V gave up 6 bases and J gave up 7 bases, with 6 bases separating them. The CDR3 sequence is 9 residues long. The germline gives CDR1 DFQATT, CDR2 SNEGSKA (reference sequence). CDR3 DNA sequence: TGCAGTGCCCCAAATGAAGCTTTCTTT. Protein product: CSAPNEAFF.

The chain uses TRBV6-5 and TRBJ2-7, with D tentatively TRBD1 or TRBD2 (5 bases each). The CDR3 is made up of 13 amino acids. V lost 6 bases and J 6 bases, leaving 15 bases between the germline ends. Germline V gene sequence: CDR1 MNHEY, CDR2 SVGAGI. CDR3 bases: TGTGCCAGCAGCCCCCTGGGACCGGGCGAGCAGTACTTC. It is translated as CASSPLGPGEQYF.

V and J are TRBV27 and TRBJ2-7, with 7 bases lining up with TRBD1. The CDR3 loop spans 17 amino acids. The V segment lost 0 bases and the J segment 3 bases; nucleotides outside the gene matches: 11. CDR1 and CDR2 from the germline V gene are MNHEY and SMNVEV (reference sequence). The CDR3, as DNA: TGTGCCAGCAGTTTATCGATCTCGGCAGGGGGTTGCTACGAGCAGTACTTC. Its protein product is CASSLSISAGGCYEQYF.

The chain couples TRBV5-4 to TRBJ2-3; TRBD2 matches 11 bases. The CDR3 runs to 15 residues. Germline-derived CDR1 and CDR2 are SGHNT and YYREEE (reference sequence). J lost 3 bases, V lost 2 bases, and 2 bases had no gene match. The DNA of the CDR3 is TGTGCCAGCAGCTTCCTAGCGGGGGGAACAGATACGCAGTATTTT. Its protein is CASSFLAGGTDTQYF.

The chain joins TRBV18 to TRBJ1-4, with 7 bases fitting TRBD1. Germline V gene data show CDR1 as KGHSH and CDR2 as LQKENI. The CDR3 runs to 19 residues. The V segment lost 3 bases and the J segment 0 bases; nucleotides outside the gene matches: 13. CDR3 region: CASSPFPVTGTSTNEKLFF. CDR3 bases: TGTGCCAGCTCACCCTTTCCGGTGACAGGGACTTCAACTAATGAAAAACTGTTTTTT. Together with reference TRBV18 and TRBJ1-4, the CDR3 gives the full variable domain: NAGVMQNPRHLVRRRGQEARLRCSPMKGHSHVYWYRQLPEEGLKFMVYLQKENIIDESGMPKERFSAEFPKEGPSILRIQQVVRGDSAAYFCASSPFPVTGTSTNEKLFFGSGTQLSVL.

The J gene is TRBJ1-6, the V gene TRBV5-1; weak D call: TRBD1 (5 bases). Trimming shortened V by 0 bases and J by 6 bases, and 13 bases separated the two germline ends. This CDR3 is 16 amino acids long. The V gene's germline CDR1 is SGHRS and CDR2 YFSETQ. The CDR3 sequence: CASSLERRTSNSPLHF. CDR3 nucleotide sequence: TGCGCCAGCAGCTTGGAAAGGCGGACATCTAATTCACCCCTCCACTTT.

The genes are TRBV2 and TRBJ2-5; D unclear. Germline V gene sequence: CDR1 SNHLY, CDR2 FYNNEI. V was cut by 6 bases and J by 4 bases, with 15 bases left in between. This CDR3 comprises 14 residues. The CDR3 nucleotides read TGTGCCAGCAGCGGGCTGGCCATCGGAGAGACCCAGTACTTC. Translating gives CASSGLAIGETQYF.

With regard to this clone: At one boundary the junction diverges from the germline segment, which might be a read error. CDR3 nucleotides: TGTGCCAGCAGCTTAGCCTTAGCGACAGGCCCTGTTTTT. The encoded protein is CASSLALATGPVF. The J gene is TRBJ1-4, the V gene TRBV7-2, with TRBD1 as a possible D gene (6 bases). CDR3 length: 13 residues. From germline, CDR1 is SGHTA and CDR2 FQGNSA.

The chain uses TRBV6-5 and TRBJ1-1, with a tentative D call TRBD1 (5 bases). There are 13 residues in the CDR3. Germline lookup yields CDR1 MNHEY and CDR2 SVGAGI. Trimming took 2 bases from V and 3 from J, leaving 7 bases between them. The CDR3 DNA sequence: TGTGCCAGCAGTTACAGACAGTACACTGAAGCTTTCTTT. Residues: CASSYRQYTEAFF.

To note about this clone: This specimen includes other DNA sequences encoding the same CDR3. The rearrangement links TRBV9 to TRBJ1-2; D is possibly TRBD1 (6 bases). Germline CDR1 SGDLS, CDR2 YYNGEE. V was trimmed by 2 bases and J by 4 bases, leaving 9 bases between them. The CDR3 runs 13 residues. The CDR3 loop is CASSVTGFYGYTF. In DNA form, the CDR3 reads TGTGCCAGCAGCGTGACAGGTTTCTATGGCTACACCTTC.

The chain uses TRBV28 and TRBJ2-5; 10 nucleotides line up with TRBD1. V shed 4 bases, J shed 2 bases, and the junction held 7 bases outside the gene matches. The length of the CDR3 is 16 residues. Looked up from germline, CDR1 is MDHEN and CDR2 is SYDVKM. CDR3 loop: CASSYSGTGDQETQYF. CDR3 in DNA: TGTGCCAGCAGTTACTCCGGGACAGGGGATCAAGAGACCCAGTACTTC.

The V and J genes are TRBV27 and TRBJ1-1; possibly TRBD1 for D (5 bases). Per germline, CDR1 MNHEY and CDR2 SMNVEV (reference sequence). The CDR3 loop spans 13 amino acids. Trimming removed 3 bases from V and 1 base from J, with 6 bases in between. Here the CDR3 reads CASSFGQNTEAFF. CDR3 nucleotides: TGTGCCAGCAGTTTTGGACAGAACACTGAAGCTTTCTTT.

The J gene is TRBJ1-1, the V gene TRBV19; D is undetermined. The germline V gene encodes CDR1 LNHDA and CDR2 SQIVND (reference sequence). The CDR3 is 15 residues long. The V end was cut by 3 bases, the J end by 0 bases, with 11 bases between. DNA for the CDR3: TGTGCCAGTAGTATCGCGGGCAGGATGAACACTGAAGCTTTCTTT. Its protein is CASSIAGRMNTEAFF.

The CDR3 protein is CASTGQQSNYGYTF. CDR3 nucleotides: TGTGCCAGCACGGGACAGCAATCTAACTATGGCTACACCTTC. The gene calls are TRBV6-1 and TRBJ1-2, with 7 bases identical to TRBD1. Trimming cost V 7 bases and J 0 bases; bases outside gene matches: 5. Germline values: CDR1 MNHNS, CDR2 SASEGT. The CDR3 runs to 14 residues.

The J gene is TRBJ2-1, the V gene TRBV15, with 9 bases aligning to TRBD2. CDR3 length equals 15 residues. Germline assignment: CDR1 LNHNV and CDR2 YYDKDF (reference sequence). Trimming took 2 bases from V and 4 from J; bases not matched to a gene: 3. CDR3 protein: CATSRRLAGYNEQFF. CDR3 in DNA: TGTGCCACCAGCAGACGGCTAGCGGGGTACAATGAGCAGTTCTTC.